This entry lists 11 T cell receptor beta chains sequenced from one sample in a study of blood T cells in healthy people across ages. A second about 6 to 12 cycle PCR used barcoded and J-beta primers. A single record per CDR3 protein comes from TCRdb applying MiXCR to the 5' RACE reads. Of around 900,000 distinct CDR3 sequences listed, roughly 50% are singletons. The sequencing sample was made of blood. Source of these receptors: a woman aged 60-75 years in good health.

This sequence joins TRBV3-1 and TRBJ2-7, with D uncertain. V was cut by 5 bases and J by 4 bases, with 12 bases left in between. The CDR3 covers 13 residues. Germline assignment: CDR1 LGHDT and CDR2 YNNKEL (reference sequence). This chain's CDR3 is CASSKGFGYEQYF. The CDR3 region has the DNA TGTGCCAGCAGCAAGGGCTTCGGGTACGAGCAGTACTTC.

J is TRBJ1-5 and V is TRBV4-3; no reliable D call. From germline, CDR1 is LGHNA and CDR2 YSLEER. The CDR3 length is 13 residues. With 4 bases removed from V and 7 bases from J, the gap between germline ends came to 11 bases. The CDR3 here is CASSPSFKQPQHF. The CDR3 DNA follows: TGCGCCAGCAGCCCCAGTTTCAAACAGCCCCAGCATTTT.

Ten or more counts support this clonotype. CDR3 in amino acids: CSVAGTGYEQYF. In DNA, the CDR3 is TGCAGCGTTGCGGGGACAGGCTACGAGCAGTACTTC. This chain uses TRBV29-1 with TRBJ2-7; 8 bases line up with TRBD1. The CDR3 totals 12 residues. Germline-derived CDR1 and CDR2 are SQVTM and ANQGSEA. V was pared by 4 bases and J by 3 bases, with 2 bases of the junction left unmatched.

This clonotype was counted once. The rearrangement joins TRBV4-1 to TRBJ2-1; either TRBD1 or TRBD2 may fit D (5 bases each). Germline CDR1 and CDR2: MGHRA and YSYEKL. CDR3 length equals 18 residues. The V gene lost 1 base and the J gene lost 6 bases, with 22 bases spanning the gap. The CDR3 is CASSQGVGTSGYLNEQFF. CDR3 DNA: TGCGCCAGCAGCCAAGGAGTGGGGACCTCAGGGTACCTCAATGAGCAGTTCTTC.

This clonotype turned up a few times. The J gene is TRBJ2-7, the V gene TRBV29-1, with D unclear. CDR3 length: 12 residues. V was clipped by 4 bases and J by 2 bases, with 9 bases between them. From germline, CDR1 is SQVTM and CDR2 ANQGSEA. This CDR3 is CSVGPATYEQYF. CDR3 in DNA: TGCAGCGTTGGCCCAGCTACCTACGAGCAGTACTTC.

The J gene is TRBJ2-3, the V gene TRBV18; either TRBD1 or TRBD2 may fit D (5 bases each). Trimming stripped 5 bases from V and 8 bases from J, with 20 bases between. The CDR3 consists of 15 residues. Germline V gene lookup returns CDR1 KGHSH and CDR2 LQKENI. The CDR3 loop reads CASSSILQGRGTQYF. CDR3 coding DNA: TGTGCCAGCTCATCAATACTCCAGGGCCGGGGTACGCAGTATTTT. Full variable domain (missing parts from reference TRBV18 and TRBJ2-3): NAGVMQNPRHLVRRRGQEARLRCSPMKGHSHVYWYRQLPEEGLKFMVYLQKENIIDESGMPKERFSAEFPKEGPSILRIQQVVRGDSAAYFCASSSILQGRGTQYFGPGTRLTVL.

This clonotype was counted between two and nine times. V and J are TRBV5-6 and TRBJ2-7; 8 bases agree with TRBD1. The CDR3 has 17 amino acids. Looked up from germline, CDR1 is SGHDT and CDR2 is YYEEEE. After removal of 2 bases from V and 2 bases from J, the junction contained 12 bases not matched to a gene. The chain's CDR3 is CASSLRGTGTKTYEQYF. CDR3 DNA sequence: TGTGCCAGCAGCTTACGCGGGACAGGAACGAAAACCTACGAGCAGTACTTC.

This rearrangement joins TRBV7-9 to TRBJ1-2; D is ambiguous. This CDR3 has 15 residues. The germline V gene encodes CDR1 SEHNR and CDR2 FQNEAQ (reference sequence). V lost 4 bases and J 4 bases, leaving 16 bases between the germline ends. CDR3 bases: TGTGCCAGCAGCTACCCTCGGCAGTTGGTCTATGGCTACACCTTC. Translating gives CASSYPRQLVYGYTF.

This clonotype has only a few counts. The chain couples TRBV7-2 to TRBJ2-7; TRBD2 matches at 9 bases. Germline loops: CDR1 SGHTA, CDR2 FQGNSA. The ends lost 2 bases at V and 3 bases at J; junction bases unmatched: 14. The length of the CDR3 is 18 residues. CDR3 nucleotides: TGTGCCAGCAGCTTATACCCAAGTACTAGCGGGTACAACTACGAGCAGTACTTC. As protein: CASSLYPSTSGYNYEQYF.

Worth noting for this clonotype: Its ends do not fully match the called genes, so a read error is possible. The CDR3 DNA reads as TGTGCCCGCAGCGCCCGACTAGCGGGAGTGAGAGAGCAGTACTTC. As protein: CARSARLAGVREQYF. V is TRBV7-6 and J is TRBJ2-7; 12 bases fit TRBD2. This CDR3 is 15 amino acids long. Germline CDR1 reads SGHVS; CDR2 reads FNYEAQ. Full variable domain (missing parts from reference TRBV7-6 and TRBJ2-7): GAGVSQSPRYKVTKRGQDVALRCDPISGHVSLYWYRQALGQGPEFLTYFNYEAQQDKSGLPNDRFSAERPEGSISTLTIQRTEQRDSAMYRCARSARLAGVREQYFGPGTRLTVT.

This clonotype has a handful of counts. V gene TRBV29-1 combines with J gene TRBJ2-1; D possibly corresponds to TRBD1 (5 bases). The V end lost 1 base, the J end lost 6 bases, and 19 bases lay between the germline ends. CDR1 SQVTM and CDR2 ANQGSEA come from the germline V gene. This CDR3 spans 16 amino acids. The CDR3 coding sequence is TGCAGCGTTGAAGGTGGGGCCCGCGGACGCTCCAATGAGCAGTTCTTC. Amino acids: CSVEGGARGRSNEQFF.